This T cell receptor (beta chain) was sequenced in a study of blood T cell repertoires in COVID-19. The data were produced by immunoSEQ multiplex PCR, yet TCRdb's version contains in-frame clones alone and is incomplete. The repertoire holds more than 300,000 clones, with 80% to 90% as singletons. In this sample, this clone turned up once. The V end was cut by 1 base, the J end by 0 bases, with 6 bases between. Germline V CDR1 and CDR2: SGHAT, FQNNGV. This CDR3 is 15 amino acids long. The sequence was collected from a woman in her 50s with COVID-19, enrolled during active disease. Sequenced input: peripheral blood. The chain carries TRBV11-2 and TRBJ2-2; D remains unclear. The DNA of the CDR3 is TGTGCCAGCAGCTTAGGAGCCTCGAACACCGGGGAGCTGTTTTTT. It codes for CASSLGASNTGELFF.